This TCR beta chain was found in a study of T cells expressing NK-cell markers. Study-wide context: It was sorted CD3+CD56+NKG2C+, CD3+CD56+NKG2C- and CD3+CD56-NKG2C+ T cells that supplied the TCR beta repertoires. One of the eight sequenced donors was seronegative, whereas the other seven were HCMV-seropositive.

TCRdb re-called the 5' RACE reads; every CDR3 protein appears as one record, without DNA. This sample's table has over 150,000 distinct CDR3 sequences. Study-wide results and limits: More than 5 donors carried dominant NKG2C+ clonotypes that made up roughly 1.0-8% of their CD8+ T cells. One observes that, in a handful of donors, these clonotypes were also the leading ones within the CD3+CD56-NKG2C+ fraction.

The CDR3 is 15 amino acids. The germline CDR1 and CDR2 sequences are MNHNS and SASEGT. A note on this clonotype: Its cognate antigen is unknown.

The sample taken for sequencing was blood T cells: a sorted CD56 or NKG2C T cell subset, CD4+ or CD8+ T cells, or bulk PBMC T cells (not recorded which). This receptor was taken from a woman in her forties or fifties in good health. The rearrangement uses TRBV6-1 and TRBJ1-2; TCRdb's D call, TRBD1, is unchecked because there is no DNA. The CDR3 loop is CASSEAFGQGVSYTF.